This passage covers 25 T cell receptor beta chains from one sample sequenced in a study of CD4 T cells in relation to SARS-CoV-2 and coronaviruses (dated by TCRdb to about 2021). The method behind the library was the immunoSEQ multiplex PCR assay. This immuneACCESS table, as held by TCRdb, lists in-frame sequences with V and J called but not all clones. Of the missing ones, under half trace to an unresolved V gene in checked studies; the others have no known cause. This sample gives about 20,000 clones in total; about 69% of them show up just once. The top ten constitute roughly 11% of the sample. CD4+ T cells from unexposed donors were collected before the COVID-19 pandemic (2011-2018). After more than 9 days of culture, CD4+ T cells were isolated with the EasySep CD4+ T cell isolation kit. No antigen has been assigned to these receptors. Sequenced: CD4+ T cells from PBMCs, cultured in vitro. All receptors come from a human donor in good health.

The chain employs TRBV7-9 and TRBJ1-1, with 9 bases identical to TRBD1. This CDR3 spans 14 amino acids. CDR1 SEHNR and CDR2 FQNEAQ come from the germline V gene (reference sequence). J was trimmed by 2 bases and V by 5 bases; bases with no gene match: 3. CDR3 residues: CASSRQGGNTEAFF. The CDR3 region has the DNA TGTGCCAGCAGCAGACAGGGGGGCAACACTGAAGCTTTCTTT.

J is TRBJ2-1 and V is TRBV6-5; 12 positions agree with TRBD2. J was trimmed by 9 bases and V by 4 bases; bases with no gene match: 10. The V gene's germline CDR1 is MNHEY and CDR2 SVGAGI. CDR3 length: 16 amino acids. CDR3 residues: CASSSPRTSGTSEQFF. In DNA form, the CDR3 reads TGTGCCAGCAGTTCACCGCGGACTAGCGGGACAAGTGAGCAGTTCTTC.

The chain uses TRBV6-6 and TRBJ1-3; D gene uncertain. This CDR3 is built from 12 residues. CDR1 is MNHNY, CDR2 SVGAGI, per germline (reference sequence). V was trimmed by 8 bases and J by 0 bases, leaving 5 bases between them. CDR3 in DNA: TGTGCCAGCCTAAGCTCTGGAAACACCATATATTTT. The encoded protein is CASLSSGNTIYF.

The J gene is TRBJ1-1, the V gene TRBV7-9, with D perhaps TRBD1 (5 bases). This CDR3 region has 15 residues. The germline CDR1 and CDR2 sequences are SEHNR and FQNEAQ (reference sequence). V was clipped by 4 bases and J by 0 bases, with 12 bases between them. The CDR3 sequence is CASSSTGTVNTEAFF. CDR3 in DNA: TGTGCCAGCAGCTCAACCGGGACGGTGAACACTGAAGCTTTCTTT.

The CDR3 DNA reads TGTGCCAGCAGGTGGAGGGATGTGAACACTGAAGCTTTCTTT. Amino acids: CASRWRDVNTEAFF. The rearrangement links TRBV21-1 to TRBJ1-1. TRBV21-1 is described as a pseudogene. The CDR3 contains 14 residues.

The V gene is TRBV19, the J gene TRBJ1-5, with 8 bases fitting TRBD1. This CDR3 contains 17 residues. The junction had 14 bases not matched to a gene; V was cut back by 4 bases and J by 6 bases. Germline V lookup: CDR1 LNHDA, CDR2 SQIVND (reference sequence). The CDR3 loop reads CASSTPPQGGDSQPQHF. The DNA of the CDR3 is TGTGCCAGTAGTACCCCACCACAGGGGGGAGATAGTCAGCCCCAGCATTTT.

Concerning this clone: In the same sample, other DNA sequences code for this CDR3. J is TRBJ1-1 and V is TRBV6-2 or TRBV6-3; weak D call: TRBD1 (5 bases). With 2 bases removed from V and 1 base from J, the gap between germline ends came to 8 bases. CDR1 is MNHEY, CDR2 SVGEGT, per germline. This CDR3 is 14 amino acids long. CDR3 amino acids: CASSYRGGNTEAFF. The CDR3, as DNA: TGTGCCAGCAGTTACAGGGGCGGGAACACTGAAGCTTTCTTT.

The chain has TRBV30 and TRBJ1-2, with TRBD1 identical over 8 bases. Germline V gene sequence: CDR1 GTSNPN, CDR2 SVGIG (reference sequence). The V and J ends lost 1 base and 6 bases, in that order; junction bases with no gene match: 1. CDR3 length: 12 amino acids. In nucleotides, the CDR3 is TGTGCCTGGAGTGGGACAGGGCATGGCTACACCTTC. Translating it yields CAWSGTGHGYTF.

This chain connects TRBV7-2 to TRBJ2-6; D gene ambiguous. Germline CDR1 SGHTA, CDR2 FQGNSA. Trimming pared 8 bases from V and 2 bases from J, leaving 13 bases between. The CDR3 covers 15 residues. The CDR3 nucleotides read TGTGCCAGCGGCCAACCTCAAGCTGGGGCCAACGTCCTGACTTTC. Protein sequence: CASGQPQAGANVLTF.

V gene TRBV6-2 or TRBV6-3 combines with J gene TRBJ2-7, with a tentative D call TRBD1 (5 bases). Looked up from germline, CDR1 is MNHEY and CDR2 is SVGEGT. This CDR3 region has 12 residues. Trimming pared 6 bases from V and 9 bases from J, leaving 15 bases between. CDR3 in amino acids: CASSDSPSRQYF. The CDR3 DNA sequence: TGTGCCAGCAGCGACAGCCCCTCTCGGCAGTACTTC.

The chain is built from TRBV6-5 and TRBJ2-1; D is ambiguous. The CDR3 is 11 residues long. CDR1 is MNHEY and CDR2 is SVGAGI in the germline V gene. V lost 8 bases and J lost 4, with 6 bases in between. The CDR3 DNA sequence: TGTGCCAGCGGCAGATACAATGAGCAGTTCTTC. Translating gives CASGRYNEQFF.

V is TRBV5-1 and J is TRBJ1-5; D gene unclear. The CDR3 is made up of 14 amino acids. Germline-derived CDR1 and CDR2 are SGHRS and YFSETQ. Trimming stripped 1 base from V and 7 bases from J, with 12 bases between. This CDR3 is CASSLFPGGQPQHF. CDR3 DNA: TGCGCCAGCAGCTTGTTCCCCGGAGGACAGCCCCAGCATTTT. The entire variable domain, with the rest obtained from reference TRBV5-1 and TRBJ1-5, is as follows: KAGVTQTPRYLIKTRGQQVTLSCSPISGHRSVSWYQQTPGQGLQFLFEYFSETQRNKGNFPGRFSGRQFSNSRSEMNVSTLELGDSALYLCASSLFPGGQPQHFGDGTRLSIL.

This clone showed up just a few times. This chain joins TRBV11-1 and TRBJ2-1; weak D call: TRBD1 (6 bases). CDR1 SGHAT and CDR2 FQDESV come from the germline V gene (reference sequence). Trimming left V 5 bases short and J 6 bases short, with 17 bases between. The CDR3 contains 15 residues. The CDR3 sequence is CASSILPTGSNEQFF. CDR3 bases: TGTGCCAGCAGCATACTTCCGACAGGTTCCAATGAGCAGTTCTTC.

The V gene is TRBV5-4, the J gene TRBJ2-5, with a possible D match to TRBD2 (5 bases). The germline V gene has CDR1 SGHNT and CDR2 YYREEE (reference sequence). Trimming removed 0 bases at V and 5 bases at J, with 8 bases between. CDR3 size: 13 residues. In DNA, the CDR3 is TGTGCCAGCAGCTTGGGGGGAGCGGAGACCCAGTACTTC. This gives the protein CASSLGGAETQYF.

V usage is TRBV6-5 and J usage is TRBJ2-7; D is unresolved. The germline CDR1 and CDR2 sequences are MNHEY and SVGAGI. The CDR3 is made up of 14 amino acids. Trimming removed 4 bases at V and 2 bases at J, with 12 bases between. The CDR3 bases are TGTGCCAGCAGTTCCCCATCGTCGCCCTACGAGCAGTACTTC. Translated: CASSSPSSPYEQYF.

This clone has only a few counts. The chain employs TRBV10-3 and TRBJ1-5; no firm D call. This CDR3 region has 15 residues. Germline CDR1 ENHRY, CDR2 SYGVKD. Between the trimmed V and J ends, which lost 5 bases and 4 bases, there was a span of 15 bases. The CDR3 region is CAISPSQQNNQPQHF. The CDR3 DNA reads as TGTGCCATCAGTCCCTCGCAACAAAATAATCAGCCCCAGCATTTT.

This chain connects TRBV9 to TRBJ2-7, with D tentatively TRBD2 (5 bases). This CDR3 has 14 residues. Looked up from germline, CDR1 is SGDLS and CDR2 is YYNGEE. Between the trimmed V and J ends, which lost 4 bases and 0 bases, there was a span of 11 bases. DNA of the CDR3: TGTGCCAGCAGCAACGGGAAGAGCTCCTACGAGCAGTACTTC. Encoded protein: CASSNGKSSYEQYF.

This chain connects TRBV3-1 (or the pseudogene TRBV3-2) to TRBJ2-2; TRBD2 aligns across 9 bases. Germline CDR1 is LGHDT and CDR2 is YNNKEL (reference sequence). The junction had 0 bases not matched to a gene; V was cut back by 0 bases and J by 4 bases. The CDR3 is 15 residues long. CDR3 bases: TGTGCCAGCAGCCAAGAGCGGGGGGGCACCGGGGAGCTGTTTTTT. This codes for CASSQERGGTGELFF.

This sequence joins TRBV7-2 and TRBJ2-7, with 7 bases that match TRBD1. The junction had 13 bases not matched to a gene; V was cut back by 5 bases and J by 0 bases. Germline V lookup: CDR1 SGHTA, CDR2 FQGNSA. The CDR3 length is 17 residues. The DNA of the CDR3 is TGTGCCAGCAGCAAACACAATATCTGGACAGGCTCCTACGAGCAGTACTTC. It encodes CASSKHNIWTGSYEQYF.

This clone has only a few counts. The chain has TRBV5-1 and TRBJ1-2; weak D call: TRBD1 (6 bases). The germline V gene encodes CDR1 SGHRS and CDR2 YFSETQ. Deletions cut 4 bases from V and 6 bases from J, with 19 bases between. This CDR3 region has 15 residues. The CDR3: CASSNGDWDTNGYTF. The CDR3 DNA reads TGCGCCAGCAGCAATGGGGATTGGGACACCAATGGCTACACCTTC.

The table lists this clone with a few counts. The chain is built from TRBV7-9 and TRBJ2-5; D might be TRBD1 (6 bases). The germline V and J ends were trimmed by 5 bases and 2 bases, with 12 bases remaining between them. Germline V CDR1 and CDR2: SEHNR, FQNEAQ (reference sequence). The CDR3 runs to 14 residues. This CDR3 reads CASSPRTAQETQYF. In nucleotides, the CDR3 is TGTGCCAGCAGCCCTAGGACAGCACAAGAGACCCAGTACTTC.

This clone was found a few times. The rearrangement links TRBV7-9 to TRBJ1-2, with D hard to call. Germline V gives CDR1 SEHNR, CDR2 FQNEAQ (reference sequence). The CDR3 consists of 14 residues. V was trimmed by 3 bases and J by 2 bases, leaving 10 bases between them. The CDR3 DNA reads as TGTGCCAGCAGCTTCGCAGGAGTCAACTATGGCTACACCTTC. This codes for CASSFAGVNYGYTF.

This clone appeared a few times. The CDR3 nucleotides are TGTGCCACCAGCAGAGATGGGAGGTTTCACACCGGGGAGCTGTTTTTT. Residues: CATSRDGRFHTGELFF. The chain couples TRBV15 to TRBJ2-2; tentative D call: TRBD2 (6 bases). This CDR3 spans 16 amino acids. Germline V gene lookup returns CDR1 LNHNV and CDR2 YYDKDF (reference sequence). The germline V and J ends were trimmed by 0 bases and 3 bases, with 11 bases remaining between them.

The V gene is TRBV19, the J gene TRBJ1-4; possible D gene TRBD1, 6 bases. Trimming removed 3 bases at V and 6 bases at J, with 32 bases between. This CDR3 comprises 21 residues. Germline V gene sequence: CDR1 LNHDA, CDR2 SQIVND (reference sequence). This CDR3 is CASSIGGLGGWGRFRDEKLFF. In DNA form, the CDR3 reads TGTGCCAGTAGTATTGGGGGGTTAGGGGGGTGGGGGAGGTTTCGAGATGAAAAACTGTTTTTT.

This clone has only a few counts. The chain links TRBV25-1 to TRBJ1-6; 11 nucleotides align to TRBD1. This CDR3 has 16 residues. V shed 4 bases, J shed 5 bases, and the junction held 4 bases outside the gene matches. Germline assignment: CDR1 MGHDK and CDR2 SYGVNS. The DNA of the CDR3 is TGTGCCAGCAGTGTGGGGACAGGGGGGAATAATTCACCCCTCCACTTT. This gives the protein CASSVGTGGNNSPLHF.